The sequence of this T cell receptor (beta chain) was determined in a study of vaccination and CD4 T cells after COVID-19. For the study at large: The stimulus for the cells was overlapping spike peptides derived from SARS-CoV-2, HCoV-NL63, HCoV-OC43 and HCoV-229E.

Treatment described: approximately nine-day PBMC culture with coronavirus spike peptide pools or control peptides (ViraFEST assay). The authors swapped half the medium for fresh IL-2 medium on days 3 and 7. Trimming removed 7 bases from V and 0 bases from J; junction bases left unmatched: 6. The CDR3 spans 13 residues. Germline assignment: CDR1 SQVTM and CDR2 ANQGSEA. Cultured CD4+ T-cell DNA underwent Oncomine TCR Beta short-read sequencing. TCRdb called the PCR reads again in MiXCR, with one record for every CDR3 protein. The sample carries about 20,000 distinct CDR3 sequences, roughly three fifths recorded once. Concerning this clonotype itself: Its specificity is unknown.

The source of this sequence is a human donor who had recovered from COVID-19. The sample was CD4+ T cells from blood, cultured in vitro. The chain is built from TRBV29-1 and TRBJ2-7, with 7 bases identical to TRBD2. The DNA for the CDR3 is TGCAGCGGTGGTAGCGGGCTCTCCTACGAGCAGTACTTC. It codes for CSGGSGLSYEQYF.